The present T cell receptor (beta chain) was sequenced within a study (dated by TCRdb to 2013 to 2016). About the full investigation: The study examined whether tumor-infiltrating Tregs in breast cancer are drawn from blood Tregs or arise in situ by conversion from other CD4+ T cell subsets. What the research found in general, with its limitations: In terms of TCR gene usage, tumor memory CD4+ T cells clustered together with blood and lymph node memory CD4+ cells, as well as with lymph node naive CD4+ cells. The greatest overlap of tumor-infiltrating Treg TCR alpha and beta sequences was observed with tumor naive CD4+ T cells, followed by blood naive CD4+ T cells. Validation in the larger cohort was restricted to a single TCR beta V-J rearrangement rather than whole repertoires.

Remarks on this clonotype: Its binding antigen is unknown. Base-call qualities are not available, and no considerably larger clone is one nucleotide away.

Trimming at the junction amounts to 5 bases on V and 2 bases on J, and the germline ends lie 19 bases apart. CDR3 length: 17 amino acids, cysteine to phenylalanine. The retained sequence is limited to the CDR3, 51 bases, with the frame set at the first base. The germline V gene sets CDR1 to MDHEN and CDR2 to SYDVKM. Cells that were CD4+CD25+CD127-/low were isolated as Tregs. Tregs, naive and memory CD4+ T cells from tumor, blood and ipsilateral draining lymph nodes of five breast cancer patients underwent full-length TCR alpha and beta sequencing. Tumor tissue and lymph nodes obtained by ipsilateral axillary dissection were perfused with PBS, cut into small pieces and digested using collagenase I and hyaluronidase. A purity exceeding 90% was confirmed by FACS for the sorted cell populations. Full-length TCR variable regions were amplified by 5' RACE PCR with constant-region reverse primers, and semi-nested PCR with Nested Universal Primer A was subsequently performed. Using the ReliaPrep RNA Cell Miniprep System, total RNA was extracted, and the SMARTer RACE 5'/3' Kit was then used to reverse transcribe the RNA into 5'RACE-ready cDNA. Multiplex adaptors were used to barcode full-length TCR alpha and beta libraries, and the barcoded libraries were sequenced on an Illumina MiSeq. The paper's processing steps were these. For each of nine subset-tissue groups, sequencing data from the five patients were pooled, and the groups were then compared using unsupervised clustering of TCR gene usage. The Morisita-Horn index was used to calculate repertoire similarity, with shared sequences weighted according to their contribution to each repertoire. The public reads were reanalyzed by TCRdb: fastp trimming at Q25, MiXCR alignment, in-frame beta chains only. One record per CDR3 amino acid sequence lists the most common genes and DNA. The V and J calls here are based on TCRdb, not the publication. This sample has 50,000 to 65,000 distinct CDR3 sequences in its table, and about a fifth of those were observed once. Roughly 3.2% of the sample is in the top ten clones.

The material sequenced was tumor-infiltrating Tregs sorted from the breast tumor. The V and J segments used are TRBV28 and TRBJ1-5; no D gene is confidently identified. The sequence was collected from a female donor with breast cancer. The CDR3 is CASSPLGRSGGNQPQHF. The nucleotide sequence is given as TGTGCCAGCAGTCCGCTAGGACGAAGCGGGGGCAATCAGCCCCAGCATTTT.